Below, 21 T cell receptor beta chains from the same sample are listed, as sequenced in a study of regulatory T cells in long-lasting Graves disease. Time point described: newly diagnosed GD, antithyroid drugs for less than 3 months. Scientists built the TCR library using RNA that was extracted from PBMCs. CDR3 regions were amplified by Arm-PCR using iRepertoire HTBI primers to build TCR beta libraries. Each CDR3 protein is one row after TCRdb ran MiXCR on the multiplex PCR reads. The sample records 450,000 to 600,000 distinct CDR3 sequences, roughly 12% being singletons. The data also belong to a second study, concerning T cells in Graves' hyperthyroidism and ophthalmopathy.

The material was peripheral blood mononuclear cells (PBMCs), obtained at new diagnosis, from a patient treated with antithyroid drugs. Receptors originate from a man under 40 with Graves disease.

The chain uses TRBV29-1 and TRBJ2-7, with TRBD2 matching over 12 bases. Germline lookup yields CDR1 SQVTM and CDR2 ANQGSEA. Trimming took 7 bases from V and 5 from J; bases not matched to a gene: 6. The CDR3 loop spans 13 amino acids. CDR3 loop: CSGTPSGRDEQYF. In DNA, the CDR3 is TGCAGCGGGACACCTAGCGGGAGGGACGAGCAGTACTTC.

This clonotype has at least ten counts. This chain joins TRBV11-1 and TRBJ1-1; unclear D gene. This CDR3 has 12 amino acids. CDR1 is SGHAT and CDR2 is FQDESV in the germline V gene (reference sequence). The V end was cut by 5 bases, the J end by 3 bases, with 7 bases between. CDR3 sequence (DNA): TGTGCCAGCAGCCCGAGACACACTGAAGCTTTCTTT. As protein: CASSPRHTEAFF. The variable domain in full, completed from reference TRBV11-1 and TRBJ1-1, reads EAEVAQSPRYKITEKSQAVAFWCDPISGHATLYWYRQILGQGPELLVQFQDESVVDDSQLPKDRFSAERLKGVDSTLKIQPAELGDSAMYLCASSPRHTEAFFGQGTRLTVV.

V gene TRBV7-2 combines with J gene TRBJ2-6; TRBD2 might be the D (6 bases). Trimming removed 1 base from V and 6 bases from J, with 22 bases in between. CDR1 and CDR2 (germline): SGHTA, FQGNSA. CDR3 length: 19 residues. DNA for the CDR3: TGTGCCAGCAGCTTAGTGGGGTCGGGGAGGTTCCGGGAGGCCAACGTCCTGACTTTC. This gives the protein CASSLVGSGRFREANVLTF.

The chain employs TRBV12-3 or TRBV12-4 and TRBJ1-6, with 10 bases aligning to TRBD1. This CDR3 spans 16 amino acids. V was pared by 5 bases and J by 9 bases, with 10 bases of the junction left unmatched. The CDR3 DNA sequence: TGTGCCAGCAGTATCCGGGGACAGGGGACTAGTTCACCCCTCCACTTT. This codes for CASSIRGQGTSSPLHF.

At least ten counts were recorded for this clonotype. The chain uses TRBV7-3 and TRBJ2-7; possible D gene TRBD2, 5 bases. Between the trimmed V and J ends, which lost 5 bases and 7 bases, there was a span of 15 bases. In germline, CDR1 is SGHTA, CDR2 FQGTGA. The CDR3 sequence is 13 residues long. The CDR3 reads CASSTDYGGEQYF. CDR3 coding DNA: TGTGCCAGCAGCACCGACTACGGTGGAGAGCAGTACTTC.

This clonotype was found many times. The chain carries TRBV20-1 and TRBJ2-5, with 7 bases fitting TRBD2. Trimming took 2 bases from V and 4 from J; bases not matched to a gene: 7. Germline CDR1 reads DFQATT; CDR2 reads SNEGSKA (reference sequence). The CDR3 is made up of 14 amino acids. The CDR3 here is CSARLAERVETQYF. The CDR3 nucleotides are TGCAGTGCTAGACTAGCGGAGAGGGTAGAGACCCAGTACTTC.

This clonotype was seen ten or more times. The chain combines TRBV27 with TRBJ2-7; 8 bases map to TRBD2. The CDR3 has 13 amino acids. The V gene end was trimmed by 3 bases and the J gene end by 7 bases; junction bases not matched to a gene: 5. Germline-derived CDR1 and CDR2 are MNHEY and SMNVEV (reference sequence). The CDR3 reads CASSLTGGGEQYF. Here the CDR3 DNA reads TGTGCCAGCAGTTTGACGGGGGGGGGTGAGCAGTACTTC.

Regarding this clonotype: A far bigger clonotype differs at one base, so this is likely a read error. V gene TRBV6-1 combines with J gene TRBJ2-7, with a weak D call TRBD2 (9 bases). CDR3 length equals 18 residues. Per germline, CDR1 MNHNS and CDR2 SASEGT. The CDR3 DNA reads TGTGCCTGCAGTCTCACAGGGGGTAGCGGGAGCATGGGCTACGAGCAGTACTTC. Residues: CACSLTGGSGSMGYEQYF.

This clonotype was seen at least ten times. The chain uses TRBV6-5 and TRBJ1-6, with a weak D call TRBD1 (5 bases). The length of the CDR3 is 16 residues. With 0 bases removed from V and 9 bases from J, the gap between germline ends came to 15 bases. Germline V lookup: CDR1 MNHEY, CDR2 SVGAGI. CDR3 nucleotides: TGTGCCAGCAGTTACTCGCCCGGGGCAGGGACTTCACCCCTCCACTTT. Translation gives CASSYSPGAGTSPLHF.

On this clonotype: Given a much more abundant clone one base away, this may be a read error. V is TRBV6-5 and J is TRBJ2-7; 8 nucleotides agree with TRBD2. Germline CDR1 is MNHEY and CDR2 is SVGAGI. CDR3 length equals 15 residues. The CDR3: CASRAEREFSHEQYF. CDR3 DNA sequence: TGTGCCAGCAGGGCCGAGCGGGAGTTCTCCCACGAGCAGTACTTC.

This clonotype appeared many times. The CDR3 region is CATSDWKGAGVLEQFF. The DNA of the CDR3 is TGTGCCACCAGTGATTGGAAGGGAGCGGGAGTTCTTGAGCAGTTCTTC. This chain joins TRBV24-1 and TRBJ2-1; 8 positions agree with TRBD2. Germline CDR1 and CDR2: KGHDR and SFDVKD. After removal of 2 bases from V and 9 bases from J, the junction contained 11 bases not matched to a gene. The CDR3 has 16 amino acids.

This clonotype was counted a few times. The CDR3 region has the DNA TGTGCCAGTAGTAGGGACCACTCCTACAATGAGCAGTTCTTC. It translates to CASSRDHSYNEQFF. The chain links TRBV19 to TRBJ2-1, with D possibly being TRBD1 or TRBD2 (5 bases each). The length of the CDR3 is 14 residues. V lost 4 bases and J 0 bases, leaving 7 bases between the germline ends. Germline V gene data show CDR1 as LNHDA and CDR2 as SQIVND (reference sequence). Full variable domain (remainder filled in from reference TRBV19 and TRBJ2-1): DGGITQSPKYLFRKEGQNVTLSCEQNLNHDAMYWYRQDPGQGLRLIYYSQIVNDFQKGDIAEGYSVSREKKESFPLTVTSAQKNPTAFYLCASSRDHSYNEQFFGPGTRLTVL.

The CDR3 region is CASRFSGTSGYNEQFF. DNA for the CDR3: TGTGCCAGCAGATTTTCCGGGACTAGCGGGTACAATGAGCAGTTCTTC. The J gene is TRBJ2-1, the V gene TRBV6-2 or TRBV6-3; 12 nucleotides line up with TRBD2. Trimming took 6 bases from V and 4 from J; bases not matched to a gene: 7. Germline CDR1 MNHEY, CDR2 SVGEGT. The CDR3 totals 16 residues.

The chain joins TRBV3-1 to TRBJ2-7; 9 nucleotides match TRBD1. The CDR3 consists of 15 residues. The V gene end was trimmed by 4 bases and the J gene end by 6 bases; junction bases not matched to a gene: 10. Germline assignment: CDR1 LGHDT and CDR2 YNNKEL (reference sequence). The CDR3 sequence: CASSPPGQGLSEQYF. CDR3 sequence (DNA): TGTGCCAGCAGCCCTCCGGGACAGGGACTCTCCGAGCAGTACTTC.

The chain is built from TRBV29-1 and TRBJ2-7; 7 bases fit TRBD1. Germline-derived CDR1 and CDR2 are SQVTM and ANQGSEA. The CDR3 consists of 17 residues. V gave up 6 bases and J gave up 6 bases; unmatched junction bases: 23. CDR3 residues: CSVGSGTVHPPPGEQYF. DNA of the CDR3: TGCAGCGTCGGCTCCGGGACAGTCCACCCCCCACCTGGCGAGCAGTACTTC.

This clonotype was counted many times. This chain uses TRBV24-1 with TRBJ2-1; D gene ambiguous. The CDR3 extends over 15 amino acids. Germline V gene lookup returns CDR1 KGHDR and CDR2 SFDVKD. The V and J ends lost 4 bases and 8 bases respectively, with 17 bases between them. Written as DNA, the CDR3 is TGTGCCACCAGTGACCCATCCGACGGGTGGGATGAGCAGTTCTTC. This encodes CATSDPSDGWDEQFF.

This clonotype was counted only a few times. The chain links TRBV19 to TRBJ2-7, with D possibly TRBD2 on 5 matching bases. This CDR3 has 15 amino acids. Trimming cost V 6 bases and J 6 bases, with 21 bases left between them. Germline CDR1 reads LNHDA; CDR2 reads SQIVND (reference sequence). The CDR3 here is CASSPTGIRFGEQYF. The CDR3 DNA reads as TGTGCCAGTAGCCCTACCGGGATCAGATTCGGCGAGCAGTACTTC.

Turning to this clonotype: One junction end disagrees with the germline gene, perhaps due to a read error. The gene calls are TRBV5-5 and TRBJ2-5; TRBD1 might be the D (6 bases). Germline V gene lookup returns CDR1 SGHKS and CDR2 YYEKEE (reference sequence). This CDR3 is built from 14 residues. CDR3 in amino acids: CANSLPQGSQTQYF. The CDR3, as DNA: TGTGCCAACAGCTTGCCCCAGGGGTCCCAGACCCAGTACTTC.

The sample holds many counts of this clonotype. The rearrangement links TRBV12-3 or TRBV12-4 to TRBJ1-5; D gene unclear. The CDR3 consists of 12 residues. V lost 3 bases and J 6 bases, leaving 6 bases between the germline ends. CDR3: CASSFKGQPQHF. CDR3 nucleotides: TGTGCCAGCAGTTTTAAAGGTCAGCCCCAGCATTTT.

This clonotype has at least ten counts. The chain is built from TRBV12-3 or TRBV12-4 and TRBJ2-7; 13 bases are a match to TRBD2. V shed 6 bases, J shed 4 bases, and the junction held 9 bases outside the gene matches. The CDR3 length is 16 residues. This CDR3 is CASRAAGLAGRYEQYF. DNA of the CDR3: TGTGCCAGCAGAGCCGCGGGACTAGCGGGAAGGTACGAGCAGTACTTC.

This clonotype was recorded at least ten times. The rearrangement uses TRBV7-2 and TRBJ2-3; D might be TRBD1 (6 bases). CDR3 size: 16 residues. The V end lost 5 bases, the J end lost 2 bases, and 17 bases lay between the germline ends. CDR1 is SGHTA, CDR2 FQGNSA, per germline. The CDR3: CASSQGGWTFTDTQYF. CDR3 nucleotide sequence: TGTGCCAGCAGCCAAGGGGGATGGACGTTCACAGATACGCAGTATTTT.